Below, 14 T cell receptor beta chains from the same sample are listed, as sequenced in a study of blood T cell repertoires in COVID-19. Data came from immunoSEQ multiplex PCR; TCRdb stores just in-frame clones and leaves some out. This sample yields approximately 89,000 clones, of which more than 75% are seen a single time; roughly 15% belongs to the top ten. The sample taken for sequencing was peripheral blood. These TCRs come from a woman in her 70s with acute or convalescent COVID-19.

CDR3 loop: CASSSGLATYEQYV. CDR3 DNA: TGTGCCAGCAGCTCGGGACTAGCTACCTACGAGCAGTACGTC. The V gene is TRBV2, the J gene TRBJ2-7; 9 bases map to TRBD2. Germline V CDR1 and CDR2: SNHLY, FYNNEI. V dropped 6 bases and J dropped 2; count of bases not matched to a gene: 5. The CDR3 runs 14 residues.

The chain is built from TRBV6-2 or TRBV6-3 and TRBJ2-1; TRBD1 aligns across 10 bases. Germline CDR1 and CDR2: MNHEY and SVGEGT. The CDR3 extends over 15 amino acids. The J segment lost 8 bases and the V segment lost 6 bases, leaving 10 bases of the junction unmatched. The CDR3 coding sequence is TGTGCCAGCAGCAACCGGGACAGGGGTTGGGATGAGCAGTTCTTC. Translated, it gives CASSNRDRGWDEQFF.

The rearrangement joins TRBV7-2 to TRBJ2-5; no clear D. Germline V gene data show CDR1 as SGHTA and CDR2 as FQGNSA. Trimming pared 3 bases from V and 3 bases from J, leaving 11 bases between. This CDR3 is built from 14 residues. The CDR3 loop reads CASSFFSGEETQYF. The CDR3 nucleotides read TGTGCCAGCAGCTTCTTCTCCGGAGAAGAGACCCAGTACTTC.

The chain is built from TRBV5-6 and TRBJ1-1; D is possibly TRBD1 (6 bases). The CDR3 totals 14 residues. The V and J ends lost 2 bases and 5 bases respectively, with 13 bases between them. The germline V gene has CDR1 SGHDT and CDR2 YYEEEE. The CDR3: CASSFQGRGTEAFF. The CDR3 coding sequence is TGTGCCAGCAGCTTCCAGGGAAGGGGGACTGAAGCTTTCTTT.

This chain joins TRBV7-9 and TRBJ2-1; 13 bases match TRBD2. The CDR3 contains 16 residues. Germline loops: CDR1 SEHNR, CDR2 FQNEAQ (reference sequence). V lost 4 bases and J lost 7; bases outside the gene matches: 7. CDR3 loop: CASSYQGLAGRNEQFF. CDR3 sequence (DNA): TGTGCCAGCAGCTACCAGGGACTAGCGGGGCGAAATGAGCAGTTCTTC.

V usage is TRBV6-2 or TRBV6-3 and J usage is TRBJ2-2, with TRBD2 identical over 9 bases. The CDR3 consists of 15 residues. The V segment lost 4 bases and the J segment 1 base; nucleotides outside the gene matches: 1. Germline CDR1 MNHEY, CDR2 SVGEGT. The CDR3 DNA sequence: TGTGCCAGCAGTTCGACTAGCGGGAACACCGGGGAGCTGTTTTTT. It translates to CASSSTSGNTGELFF.

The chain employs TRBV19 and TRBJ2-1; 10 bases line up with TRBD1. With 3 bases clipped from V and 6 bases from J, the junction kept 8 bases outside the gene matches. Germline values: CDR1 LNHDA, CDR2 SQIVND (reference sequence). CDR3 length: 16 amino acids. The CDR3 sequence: CASSISGQGLINEQFF. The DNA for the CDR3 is TGTGCCAGTAGTATTTCGGGACAGGGGTTAATCAATGAGCAGTTCTTC.

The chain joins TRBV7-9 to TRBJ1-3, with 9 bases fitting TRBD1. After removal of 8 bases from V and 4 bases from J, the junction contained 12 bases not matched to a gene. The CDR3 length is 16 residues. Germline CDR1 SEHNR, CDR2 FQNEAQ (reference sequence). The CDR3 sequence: CASYGTGTGNGNTIYF. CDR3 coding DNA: TGTGCCAGCTACGGAACCGGGACAGGGAACGGAAACACCATATATTTT.

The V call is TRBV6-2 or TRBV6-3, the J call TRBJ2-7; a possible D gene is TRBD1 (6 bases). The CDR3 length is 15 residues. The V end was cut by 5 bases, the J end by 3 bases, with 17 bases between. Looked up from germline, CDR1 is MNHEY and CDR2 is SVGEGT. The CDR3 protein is CASSSYRVRSYEQYV. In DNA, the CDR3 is TGTGCCAGCAGTAGTTACAGGGTCCGTAGCTACGAGCAGTACGTC.

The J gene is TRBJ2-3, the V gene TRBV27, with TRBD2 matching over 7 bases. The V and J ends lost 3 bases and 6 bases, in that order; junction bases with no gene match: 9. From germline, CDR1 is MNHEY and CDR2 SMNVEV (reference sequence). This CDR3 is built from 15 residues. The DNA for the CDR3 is TGTGCCAGCAGTTTTTCCTTACTCGGGAGGGATACGCAGTATTTT. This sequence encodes CASSFSLLGRDTQYF.

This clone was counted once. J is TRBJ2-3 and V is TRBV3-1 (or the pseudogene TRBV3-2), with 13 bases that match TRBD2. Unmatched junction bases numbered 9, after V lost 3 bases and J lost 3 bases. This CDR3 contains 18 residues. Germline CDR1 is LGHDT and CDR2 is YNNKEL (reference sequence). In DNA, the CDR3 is TGTGCCAGCAGCCAGGGGATAGTGGGACTAGCGGGAACAGATACGCAGTATTTT. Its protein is CASSQGIVGLAGTDTQYF.

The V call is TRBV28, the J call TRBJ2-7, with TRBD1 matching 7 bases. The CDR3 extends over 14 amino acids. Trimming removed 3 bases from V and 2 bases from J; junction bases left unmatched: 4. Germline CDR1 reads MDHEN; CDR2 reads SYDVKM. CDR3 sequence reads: CASSLGQTPYEQYV. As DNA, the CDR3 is TGTGCCAGCAGTTTGGGACAGACTCCCTACGAGCAGTACGTC.

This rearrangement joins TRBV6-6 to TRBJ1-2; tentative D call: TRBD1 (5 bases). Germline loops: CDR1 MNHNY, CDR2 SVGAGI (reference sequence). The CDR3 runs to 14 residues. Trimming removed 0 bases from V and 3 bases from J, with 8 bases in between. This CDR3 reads CASSYSDSHYGYTF. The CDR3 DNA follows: TGTGCCAGCAGTTACTCCGACAGTCACTATGGCTACACCTTC.

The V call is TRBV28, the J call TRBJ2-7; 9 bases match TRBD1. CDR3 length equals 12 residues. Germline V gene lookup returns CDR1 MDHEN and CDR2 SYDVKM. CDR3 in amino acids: CASSSGTGKRHV. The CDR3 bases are TGTGCCAGCAGTTCCGGGACAGGGAAAAGGCACGTC.